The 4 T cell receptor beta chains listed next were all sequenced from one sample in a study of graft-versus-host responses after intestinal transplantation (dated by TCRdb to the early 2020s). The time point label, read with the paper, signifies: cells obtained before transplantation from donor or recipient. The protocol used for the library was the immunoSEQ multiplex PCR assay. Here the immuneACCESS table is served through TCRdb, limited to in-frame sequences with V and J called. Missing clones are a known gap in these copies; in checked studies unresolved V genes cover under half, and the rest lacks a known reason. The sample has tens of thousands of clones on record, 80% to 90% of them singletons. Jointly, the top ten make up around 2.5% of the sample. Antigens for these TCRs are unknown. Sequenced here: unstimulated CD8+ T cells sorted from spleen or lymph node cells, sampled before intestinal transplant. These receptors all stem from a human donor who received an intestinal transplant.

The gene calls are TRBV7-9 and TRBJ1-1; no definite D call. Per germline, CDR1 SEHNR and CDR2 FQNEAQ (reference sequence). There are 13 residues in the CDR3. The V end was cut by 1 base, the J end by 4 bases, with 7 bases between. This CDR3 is CASSLVGFTEAFF. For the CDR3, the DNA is TGTGCCAGCAGCTTAGTCGGGTTCACTGAAGCTTTCTTT. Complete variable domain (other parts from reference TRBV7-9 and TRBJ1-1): DTGVSQNPRHKITKRGQNVTFRCDPISEHNRLYWYRQTLGQGPEFLTYFQNEAQLEKSRLLSDRFSAERPKGSFSTLEIQRTEQGDSAMYLCASSLVGFTEAFFGQGTRLTVV.

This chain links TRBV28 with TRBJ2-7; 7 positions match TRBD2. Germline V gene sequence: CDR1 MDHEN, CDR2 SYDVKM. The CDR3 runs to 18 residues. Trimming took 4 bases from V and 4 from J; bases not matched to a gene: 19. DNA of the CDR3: TGTGCCAGCAGTTCTCTACGCCGAGGGGCGGGAGAAGCATACGAGCAGTACTTC. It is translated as CASSSLRRGAGEAYEQYF.

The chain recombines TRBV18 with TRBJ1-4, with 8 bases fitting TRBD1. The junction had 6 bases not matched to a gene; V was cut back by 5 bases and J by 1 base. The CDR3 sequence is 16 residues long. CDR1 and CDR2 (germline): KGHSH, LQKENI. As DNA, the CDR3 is TGTGCCAGCTCAACCACGACAGGGGAAACTAATGAAAAACTGTTTTTT. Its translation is CASSTTTGETNEKLFF.

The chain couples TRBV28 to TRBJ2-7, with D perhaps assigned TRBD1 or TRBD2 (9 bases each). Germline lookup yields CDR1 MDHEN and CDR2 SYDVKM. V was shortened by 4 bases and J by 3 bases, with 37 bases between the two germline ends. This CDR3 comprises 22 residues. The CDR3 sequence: CASSWDREGAGGLNYYYYEQYF. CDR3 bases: TGTGCCAGCAGTTGGGACAGGGAGGGTGCGGGGGGGCTAAACTACTACTACTACGAGCAGTACTTC.